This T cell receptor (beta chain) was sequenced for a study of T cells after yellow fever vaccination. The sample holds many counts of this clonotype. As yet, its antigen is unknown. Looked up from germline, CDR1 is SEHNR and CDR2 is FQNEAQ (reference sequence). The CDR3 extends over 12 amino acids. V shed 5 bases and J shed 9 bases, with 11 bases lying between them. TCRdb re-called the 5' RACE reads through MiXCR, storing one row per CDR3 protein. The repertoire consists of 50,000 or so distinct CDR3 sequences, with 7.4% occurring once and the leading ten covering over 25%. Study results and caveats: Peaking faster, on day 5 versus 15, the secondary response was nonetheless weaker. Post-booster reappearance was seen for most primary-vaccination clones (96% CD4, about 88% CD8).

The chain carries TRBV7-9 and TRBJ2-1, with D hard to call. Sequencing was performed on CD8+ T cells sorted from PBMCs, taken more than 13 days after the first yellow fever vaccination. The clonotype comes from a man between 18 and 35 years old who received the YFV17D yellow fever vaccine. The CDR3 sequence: CASSQIIGEQFF. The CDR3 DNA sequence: TGTGCCAGCAGCCAAATTATTGGTGAGCAGTTCTTC. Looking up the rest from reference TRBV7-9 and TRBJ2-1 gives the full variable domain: DTGVSQNPRHKITKRGQNVTFRCDPISEHNRLYWYRQTLGQGPEFLTYFQNEAQLEKSRLLSDRFSAERPKGSFSTLEIQRTEQGDSAMYLCASSQIIGEQFFGPGTRLTVL.